The 12 T cell receptor beta chains presented below share a single source sample, sequenced in a study of neurological immune-mediated disorders. Via MiXCR, TCRdb re-called the 5' RACE reads, giving one row per CDR3 protein. The sample has some 66,000 distinct CDR3 sequences, 3.5% to 5.5% seen once. The sample comprised PBMCs. The receptors stem from a young man with multiple sclerosis.

This clonotype has ten or more counts. J is TRBJ1-2 and V is TRBV5-6; D possibly corresponds to TRBD1 (6 bases). The germline V gene has CDR1 SGHDT and CDR2 YYEEEE. V was trimmed by 2 bases and J by 2 bases, leaving 10 bases between them. This CDR3 region has 14 residues. The CDR3 loop reads CASSLQGGNYGYTF. In DNA form, the CDR3 reads TGTGCCAGCAGCTTACAGGGAGGGAACTATGGCTACACCTTC.

In its sample, this clonotype was seen a few times. The V gene is TRBV20-1, the J gene TRBJ1-4; D is possibly TRBD1 (5 bases). Germline V gene sequence: CDR1 DFQATT, CDR2 SNEGSKA (reference sequence). Trimming took 4 bases from V and 1 from J, leaving 10 bases between them. The CDR3 consists of 14 residues. The CDR3 sequence: CSATKGRTNEKLFF. The CDR3 nucleotides are TGCAGTGCTACCAAGGGGAGAACTAATGAAAAACTGTTTTTT.

This clonotype was seen at least ten times. The chain uses TRBV7-6 and TRBJ1-1, with no clear D. CDR3 size: 13 residues. Germline V CDR1 and CDR2: SGHVS, FNYEAQ. Between the trimmed V and J ends, which lost 1 base and 1 base, there was a span of 4 bases. The CDR3 DNA is TGTGCCAGCAGCTTAGTCACGAACACTGAAGCTTTCTTT. Translation gives CASSLVTNTEAFF. The variable domain in full, completed from reference TRBV7-6 and TRBJ1-1, reads GAGVSQSPRYKVTKRGQDVALRCDPISGHVSLYWYRQALGQGPEFLTYFNYEAQQDKSGLPNDRFSAERPEGSISTLTIQRTEQRDSAMYRCASSLVTNTEAFFGQGTRLTVV.

The chain carries TRBV4-1 and TRBJ2-2; TRBD1 agrees at 7 bases. The CDR3 is 17 amino acids. V lost 1 base to trimming and J lost 3 bases; unmatched junction nucleotides: 8. CDR1 and CDR2 from the germline V gene are MGHRA and YSYEKL. The CDR3 nucleotides read TGCGCCAGCAGCCAAGCTCCCAGGGGGTTAGACACCGGGGAGCTGTTTTTT. It is translated as CASSQAPRGLDTGELFF.

This clonotype was seen many times. The chain joins TRBV20-1 to TRBJ1-1, with 7 positions matching TRBD1. J was trimmed by 3 bases and V by 0 bases; bases with no gene match: 10. CDR1 is DFQATT, CDR2 SNEGSKA, per germline (reference sequence). The CDR3 spans 16 residues. CDR3 region: CSARDPRQGGYTEAFF. The CDR3 region has the DNA TGCAGTGCTAGAGATCCTAGACAGGGAGGATACACTGAAGCTTTCTTT.

This clonotype was recorded at least ten times. The CDR3: CASSAPDRETEAFF. CDR3 nucleotides: TGTGCCAGCAGCGCCCCGGATCGGGAGACTGAAGCTTTCTTT. The chain couples TRBV7-9 to TRBJ1-1; D ambiguous. CDR1 SEHNR and CDR2 FQNEAQ come from the germline V gene (reference sequence). V dropped 5 bases and J dropped 5 bases, with 15 bases sitting between them. There are 14 residues in the CDR3.

This clonotype has at least ten counts. The chain has TRBV20-1 and TRBJ1-1, with TRBD1 as a possible D gene (5 bases). The germline gives CDR1 DFQATT, CDR2 SNEGSKA (reference sequence). V was shortened by 3 bases and J by 6 bases, with 14 bases between the two germline ends. The CDR3 sequence is 13 residues long. CDR3 protein: CSASREGAAEAFF. The CDR3 nucleotides are TGCAGTGCTAGTCGTGAAGGGGCAGCTGAAGCTTTCTTT.

This clonotype was detected many times. V and J are TRBV24-1 and TRBJ2-2; no definite D call. V lost 5 bases to trimming and J lost 2 bases, with 5 bases between them. Germline CDR1 is KGHDR and CDR2 is SFDVKD. The CDR3 runs to 13 residues. The CDR3 bases are TGTGCCACCAGTGCCGAAAACACCGGGGAGCTGTTTTTT. Residues: CATSAENTGELFF.

This clonotype has just a few counts. This chain connects TRBV11-2 to TRBJ2-3; tentatively, D is TRBD1 (6 bases). V shed 1 base and J shed 3 bases, with 14 bases lying between them. The CDR3 length is 16 residues. Germline CDR1 reads SGHAT; CDR2 reads FQNNGV. CDR3 residues: CASSLGVQGRTDTQYF. The CDR3 nucleotides are TGTGCCAGCAGCTTAGGAGTGCAGGGGCGTACAGATACGCAGTATTTT. Drawing the rest from reference TRBV11-2 and TRBJ2-3, the complete variable domain is EAGVAQSPRYKIIEKRQSVAFWCNPISGHATLYWYQQILGQGPKLLIQFQNNGVVDDSQLPKDRFSAERLKGVDSTLKIQPAKLEDSAVYLCASSLGVQGRTDTQYFGPGTRLTVL.

Ten or more counts support this clonotype. This chain links TRBV3-1 with TRBJ1-1, with D unresolved. Germline V gives CDR1 LGHDT, CDR2 YNNKEL (reference sequence). The ends were cut back, 0 bases at V and 6 bases at J, with 14 bases in the middle. The CDR3 is 15 amino acids. The CDR3 DNA follows: TGTGCCAGCAGCCAAGATGGAAGGGTACGGGCTGAAGCTTTCTTT. It translates to CASSQDGRVRAEAFF.

This clonotype came up many times. The chain couples TRBV5-1 to TRBJ1-1, with 12 bases fitting TRBD1. Germline V gene lookup returns CDR1 SGHRS and CDR2 YFSETQ. This CDR3 is built from 15 residues. Trimming removed 4 bases from V and 0 bases from J; junction bases left unmatched: 1. CDR3 in amino acids: CASSRDRGLNTEAFF. DNA of the CDR3: TGCGCCAGCAGCAGGGACAGGGGGCTGAACACTGAAGCTTTCTTT.

At least ten counts were recorded for this clonotype. This sequence joins TRBV12-3 or TRBV12-4 and TRBJ2-5; no clear D gene. This CDR3 comprises 13 residues. V was shortened by 5 bases and J by 1 base, with 8 bases between the two germline ends. This chain's CDR3 is CASSTHGQETQYF. In nucleotides, the CDR3 is TGTGCCAGCAGTACACATGGCCAAGAGACCCAGTACTTC.